The next 7 T cell receptor beta chains were all read from a single sample in a study of T cell responses to AZD1222 COVID-19 vaccine. Assay: immunoSEQ multiplex PCR; the TCRdb copy retains only in-frame clones and omits some. The sample holds 100,000 to 120,000 clones; approximately 90% are singletons and the top ten take less than 4%. The source was peripheral blood, collected on day 0 of MenACWY control vaccination. The source of these receptors is an adult in good health.

V usage is TRBV29-1 and J usage is TRBJ1-1; tentative D call: TRBD1 (5 bases). Germline assignment: CDR1 SQVTM and CDR2 ANQGSEA. The CDR3 runs to 16 residues. V dropped 0 bases and J dropped 6 bases, with 20 bases sitting between them. The CDR3 spells CSVEDRETVGPAEAFF. CDR3 nucleotides: TGCAGCGTTGAAGACCGAGAGACAGTAGGGCCGGCTGAAGCTTTCTTT.

The chain combines TRBV5-1 with TRBJ2-5, with 9 positions matching TRBD1. V was clipped by 4 bases and J by 7 bases; unmatched bases: 8. Germline V gene data show CDR1 as SGHRS and CDR2 as YFSETQ. The CDR3 loop spans 14 amino acids. The CDR3 coding sequence is TGCGCCAGCAGCCTGGGGGACAGGGAAAGGACCCAGTACTTC. This sequence encodes CASSLGDRERTQYF.

The chain uses TRBV11-3 and TRBJ2-1, with 12 bases aligning to TRBD2. This CDR3 is built from 16 residues. V dropped 5 bases and J dropped 5; count of bases not matched to a gene: 7. From germline, CDR1 is SGHNT and CDR2 YENEEA. The CDR3 DNA sequence: TGTGCCAGCAGCCGAACAACTAGCGGGGGGAACAATGAGCAGTTCTTC. Translation gives CASSRTTSGGNNEQFF.

A single count supports this clone. The V and J genes are TRBV7-9 and TRBJ2-1; D is unresolved. CDR3 length equals 13 residues. V lost 5 bases, J lost 8 bases, and 13 bases lay in between. In germline, CDR1 is SEHNR, CDR2 FQNEAQ (reference sequence). The CDR3 reads CASSARAVDEQFF. The CDR3, as DNA: TGTGCCAGCAGCGCCCGCGCCGTGGATGAGCAGTTCTTC. Together with reference TRBV7-9 and TRBJ2-1, the CDR3 gives the full variable domain: DTGVSQNPRHKITKRGQNVTFRCDPISEHNRLYWYRQTLGQGPEFLTYFQNEAQLEKSRLLSDRFSAERPKGSFSTLEIQRTEQGDSAMYLCASSARAVDEQFFGPGTRLTVL.

This clone was picked up a small number of times. This rearrangement joins TRBV7-2 to TRBJ2-7, with unresolved D. V was trimmed by 1 base and J by 3 bases, leaving 7 bases between them. CDR3 length: 13 residues. The germline V gene encodes CDR1 SGHTA and CDR2 FQGNSA. CDR3 sequence: CASSLGANYEQYF. The CDR3 DNA reads TGTGCCAGCAGCTTAGGGGCCAACTACGAGCAGTACTTC.

Here the CDR3 DNA reads TGTGCCAGCAGCTTCGGGGCCCTGAACTACAATGAGCAGTTCTTC. As protein: CASSFGALNYNEQFF. The rearrangement uses TRBV5-5 and TRBJ2-1; D may match TRBD1 or TRBD2 (5 bases each). V was cut by 2 bases and J by 3 bases, with 12 bases left in between. Germline V CDR1 and CDR2: SGHKS, YYEKEE (reference sequence). The CDR3 has 15 residues.

The V call is TRBV27, the J call TRBJ1-2; unclear D gene. Germline CDR1 MNHEY, CDR2 SMNVEV (reference sequence). V was clipped by 4 bases and J by 0 bases, with 15 bases between them. The CDR3 has 16 amino acids. For the CDR3, the DNA is TGTGCCAGCAGTTCCGCCCCCGACGTGGCTAACTATGGCTACACCTTC. As protein: CASSSAPDVANYGYTF.